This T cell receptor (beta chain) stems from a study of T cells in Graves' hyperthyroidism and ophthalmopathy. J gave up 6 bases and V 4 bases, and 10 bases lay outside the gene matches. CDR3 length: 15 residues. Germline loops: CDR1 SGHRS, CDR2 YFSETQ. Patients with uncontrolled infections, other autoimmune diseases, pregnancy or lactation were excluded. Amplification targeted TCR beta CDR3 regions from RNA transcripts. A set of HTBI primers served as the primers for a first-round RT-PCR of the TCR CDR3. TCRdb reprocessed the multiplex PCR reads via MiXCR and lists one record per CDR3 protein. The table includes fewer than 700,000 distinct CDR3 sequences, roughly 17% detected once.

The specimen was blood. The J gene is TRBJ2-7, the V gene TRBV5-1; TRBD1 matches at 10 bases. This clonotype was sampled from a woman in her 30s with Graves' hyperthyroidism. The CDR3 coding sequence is TGCGCCAGCAGCCTGGCCGGGACAGGGGTACGCGAGCAGTACTTC. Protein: CASSLAGTGVREQYF.